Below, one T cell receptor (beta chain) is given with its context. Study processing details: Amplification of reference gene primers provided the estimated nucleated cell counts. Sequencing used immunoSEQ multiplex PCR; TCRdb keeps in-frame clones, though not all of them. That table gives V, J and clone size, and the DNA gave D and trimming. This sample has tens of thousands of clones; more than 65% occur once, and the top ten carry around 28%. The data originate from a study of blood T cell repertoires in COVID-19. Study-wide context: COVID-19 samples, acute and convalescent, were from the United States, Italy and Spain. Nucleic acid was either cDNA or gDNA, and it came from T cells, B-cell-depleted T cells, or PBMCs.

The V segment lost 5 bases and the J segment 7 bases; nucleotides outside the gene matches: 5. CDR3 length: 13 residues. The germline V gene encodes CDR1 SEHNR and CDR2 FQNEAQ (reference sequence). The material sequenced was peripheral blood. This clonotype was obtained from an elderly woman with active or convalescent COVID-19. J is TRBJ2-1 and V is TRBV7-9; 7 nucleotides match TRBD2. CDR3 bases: TGTGCCAGCAGCGGACTAGGTTTAAATGAGCAGTTCTTC. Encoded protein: CASSGLGLNEQFF.